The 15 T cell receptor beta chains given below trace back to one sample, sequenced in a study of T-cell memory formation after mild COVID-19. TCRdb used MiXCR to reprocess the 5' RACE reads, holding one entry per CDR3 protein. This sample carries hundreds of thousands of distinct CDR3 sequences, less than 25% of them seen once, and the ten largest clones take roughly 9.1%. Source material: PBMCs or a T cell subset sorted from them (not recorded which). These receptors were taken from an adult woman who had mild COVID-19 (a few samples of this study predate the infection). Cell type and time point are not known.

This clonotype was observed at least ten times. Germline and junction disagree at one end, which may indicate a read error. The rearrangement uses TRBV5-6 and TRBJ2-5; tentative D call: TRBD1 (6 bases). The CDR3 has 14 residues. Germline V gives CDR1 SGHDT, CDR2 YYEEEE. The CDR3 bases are TGCGCCAGCAGCTTTGGGACAACCCAAGAGACCCAGTACTTC. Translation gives CASSFGTTQETQYF.

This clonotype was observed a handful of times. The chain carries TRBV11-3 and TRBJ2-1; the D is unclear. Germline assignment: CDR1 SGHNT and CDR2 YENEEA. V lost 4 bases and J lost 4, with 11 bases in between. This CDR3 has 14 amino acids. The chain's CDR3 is CASSSLSTYNEQFF. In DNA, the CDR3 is TGTGCCAGCAGCTCCCTTAGTACTTACAATGAGCAGTTCTTC.

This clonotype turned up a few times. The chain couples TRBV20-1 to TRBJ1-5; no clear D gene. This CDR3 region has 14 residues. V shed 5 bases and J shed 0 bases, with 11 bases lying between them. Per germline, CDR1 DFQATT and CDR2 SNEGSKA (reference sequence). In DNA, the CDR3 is TGCAGTGCTCTAAGACCGGGTAGCAATCAGCCCCAGCATTTT. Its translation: CSALRPGSNQPQHF.

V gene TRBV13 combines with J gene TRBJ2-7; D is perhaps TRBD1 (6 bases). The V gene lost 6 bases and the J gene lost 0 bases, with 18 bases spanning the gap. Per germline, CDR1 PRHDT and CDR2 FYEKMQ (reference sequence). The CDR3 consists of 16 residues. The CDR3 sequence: CASSPTGPTLSYEQYF. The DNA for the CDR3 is TGTGCCAGCAGTCCAACAGGGCCCACTCTCTCCTACGAGCAGTACTTC.

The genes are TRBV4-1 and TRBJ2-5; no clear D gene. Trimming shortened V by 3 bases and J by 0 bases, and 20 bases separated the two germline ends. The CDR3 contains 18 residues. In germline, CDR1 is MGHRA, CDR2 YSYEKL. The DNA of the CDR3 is TGCGCCAGCAGCCAGTCTCGCGGCGGTGGTGGGTACCAAGAGACCCAGTACTTC. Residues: CASSQSRGGGGYQETQYF.

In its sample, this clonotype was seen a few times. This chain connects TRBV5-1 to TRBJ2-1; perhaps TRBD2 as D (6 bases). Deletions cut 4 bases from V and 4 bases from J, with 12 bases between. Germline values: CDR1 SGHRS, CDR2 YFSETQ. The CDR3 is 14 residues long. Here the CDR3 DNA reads TGCGCCAGCAGCCGGCGGGAATCGTACAATGAGCAGTTCTTC. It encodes CASSRRESYNEQFF.

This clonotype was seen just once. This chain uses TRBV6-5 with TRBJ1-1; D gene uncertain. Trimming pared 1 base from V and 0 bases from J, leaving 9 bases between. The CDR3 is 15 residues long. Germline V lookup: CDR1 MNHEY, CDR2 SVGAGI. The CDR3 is CASSYLGEMNTEAFF. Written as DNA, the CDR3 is TGTGCCAGCAGTTACTTAGGAGAGATGAACACTGAAGCTTTCTTT.

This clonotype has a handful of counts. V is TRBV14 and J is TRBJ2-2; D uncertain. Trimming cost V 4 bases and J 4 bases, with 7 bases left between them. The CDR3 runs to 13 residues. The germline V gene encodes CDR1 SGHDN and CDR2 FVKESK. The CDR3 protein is CASSRSVTGELFF. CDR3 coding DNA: TGTGCCAGCAGCCGTTCGGTCACCGGGGAGCTGTTTTTT.

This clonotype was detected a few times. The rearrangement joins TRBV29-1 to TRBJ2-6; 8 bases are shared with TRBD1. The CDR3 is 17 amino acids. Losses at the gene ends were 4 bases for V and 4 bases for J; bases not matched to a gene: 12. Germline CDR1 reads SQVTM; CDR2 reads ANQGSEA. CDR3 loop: CSVGPRQGTAGANVLTF. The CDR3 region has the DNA TGCAGCGTTGGACCCCGACAGGGGACGGCCGGGGCCAACGTCCTGACTTTC.

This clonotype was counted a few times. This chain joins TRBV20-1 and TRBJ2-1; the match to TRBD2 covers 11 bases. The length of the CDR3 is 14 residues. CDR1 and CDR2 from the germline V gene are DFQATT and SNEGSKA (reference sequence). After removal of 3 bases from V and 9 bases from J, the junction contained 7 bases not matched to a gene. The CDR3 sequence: CSASFPGLAAEQFF. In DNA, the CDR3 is TGCAGTGCTAGTTTTCCGGGACTAGCGGCTGAGCAGTTCTTC.

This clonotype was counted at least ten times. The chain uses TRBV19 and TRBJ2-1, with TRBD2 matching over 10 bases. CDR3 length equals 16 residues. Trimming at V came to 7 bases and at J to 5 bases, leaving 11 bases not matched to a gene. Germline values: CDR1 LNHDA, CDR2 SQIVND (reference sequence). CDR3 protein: CASNRVSSGRNNEQFF. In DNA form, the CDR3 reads TGTGCCAGTAATAGGGTCTCTAGCGGGAGAAACAATGAGCAGTTCTTC.

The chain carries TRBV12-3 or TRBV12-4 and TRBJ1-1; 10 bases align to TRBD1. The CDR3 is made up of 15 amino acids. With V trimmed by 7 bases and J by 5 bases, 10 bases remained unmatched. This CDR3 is CASISGQGFYTEAFF. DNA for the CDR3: TGTGCCAGCATCTCGGGACAGGGGTTCTATACTGAAGCTTTCTTT.

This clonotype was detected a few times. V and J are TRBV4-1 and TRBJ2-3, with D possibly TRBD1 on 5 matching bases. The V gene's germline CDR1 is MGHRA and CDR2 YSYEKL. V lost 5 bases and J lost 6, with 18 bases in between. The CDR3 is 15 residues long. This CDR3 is CASSSRAARLDTQYF. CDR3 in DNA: TGCGCCAGCAGCTCCAGGGCGGCCCGGTTGGATACGCAGTATTTT.

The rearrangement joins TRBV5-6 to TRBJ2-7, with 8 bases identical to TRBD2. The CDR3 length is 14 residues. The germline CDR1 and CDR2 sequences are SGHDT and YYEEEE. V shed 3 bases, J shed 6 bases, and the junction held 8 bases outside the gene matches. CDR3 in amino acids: CASSSYGGESEQYF. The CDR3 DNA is TGTGCCAGCAGCTCCTACGGGGGGGAGTCCGAGCAGTACTTC.

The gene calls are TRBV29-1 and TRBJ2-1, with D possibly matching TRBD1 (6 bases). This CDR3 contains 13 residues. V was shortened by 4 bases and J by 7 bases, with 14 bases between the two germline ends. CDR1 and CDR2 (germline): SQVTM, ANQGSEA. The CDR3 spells CSVAYRVVNEQFF. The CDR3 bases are TGCAGCGTTGCATACAGGGTTGTAAATGAGCAGTTCTTC.